The 21 T cell receptor beta chains given below trace back to one sample, sequenced in a study of cytomegalovirus exposure and HLA in healthy donors. PCR used 60 Vbeta primers and 13 Jbeta primers. Here immunoSEQ multiplex PCR was the method, and the copy in TCRdb shows in-frame clones only, minus some. The sample records 110,000 to 150,000 clones, 75% to 80% being singletons. Sequenced: PBMCs. The source is a woman under 40 in good health and CMV-seronegative.

The rearrangement joins TRBV11-3 to TRBJ2-7; 8 positions match TRBD2. The J segment lost 2 bases and the V segment lost 5 bases, leaving 11 bases of the junction unmatched. The CDR3 is 16 residues long. Germline CDR1 reads SGHNT; CDR2 reads YENEEA. The CDR3 reads CASSRTGGAGAYEQYF. CDR3 nucleotide sequence: TGTGCCAGCAGCCGAACGGGGGGGGCCGGAGCCTACGAGCAGTACTTC.

The V gene is TRBV30, the J gene TRBJ1-1; 8 nucleotides line up with TRBD1. CDR1 is GTSNPN and CDR2 is SVGIG in the germline V gene (reference sequence). There are 14 residues in the CDR3. Germline trimming cut 2 bases from V and 8 bases from J; bases unmatched to any gene: 10. The CDR3: CAWSSGQGGREAFF. CDR3 DNA sequence: TGTGCCTGGAGTAGCGGACAGGGTGGTCGAGAAGCTTTCTTT.

The gene calls are TRBV6-4 and TRBJ2-1, with 7 bases identical to TRBD1. V dropped 4 bases and J dropped 6; count of bases not matched to a gene: 3. The CDR3 is 13 amino acids. The germline V gene has CDR1 MRHNA and CDR2 SNTAGT. The CDR3 sequence is CASSGQGGNEQFF. The DNA for the CDR3 is TGTGCCAGCAGTGGACAGGGTGGCAATGAGCAGTTCTTC.

This sequence joins TRBV29-1 and TRBJ1-1; no clear D gene. Germline CDR1 reads SQVTM; CDR2 reads ANQGSEA. The CDR3 length is 12 residues. V was shortened by 7 bases and J by 2 bases, with 11 bases between the two germline ends. CDR3 in amino acids: CSALRGNTEAFF. The CDR3 DNA reads TGCAGCGCCCTCAGAGGAAACACTGAAGCTTTCTTT. Full variable domain (outside the CDR3, taken from reference TRBV29-1 and TRBJ1-1): SAVISQKPSRDICQRGTSLTIQCQVDSQVTMMFWYRQQPGQSLTLIATANQGSEATYESGFVIDKFPISRPNLTFSTLTVSNMSPEDSSIYLCSALRGNTEAFFGQGTRLTVV.

The chain is built from TRBV5-4 and TRBJ1-2; D is unresolved. The V and J ends lost 4 bases and 4 bases respectively, with 14 bases between them. CDR3 size: 14 residues. Germline CDR1 SGHNT, CDR2 YYREEE (reference sequence). CDR3 sequence (DNA): TGTGCCAGCAGCCCACGGGAGGGTCTCTATGGCTACACCTTC. This sequence encodes CASSPREGLYGYTF.

The chain combines TRBV6-1 with TRBJ1-2; D unresolved. The CDR3 extends over 13 amino acids. V was shortened by 3 bases and J by 7 bases, with 12 bases between the two germline ends. CDR1 and CDR2 from the germline V gene are MNHNS and SASEGT. CDR3 in DNA: TGTGCCAGCAGTGACCGCCGGGAGGGTGGCTACACCTTC. Protein: CASSDRREGGYTF.

This sequence joins TRBV6-4 and TRBJ1-6; a possible D gene is TRBD1 (6 bases). The CDR3 totals 17 residues. Germline lookup yields CDR1 MRHNA and CDR2 SNTAGT. The V and J ends lost 2 bases and 9 bases respectively, with 20 bases between them. This CDR3 reads CASSDEARGRGSSPLHF. In DNA, the CDR3 is TGTGCCAGCAGTGACGAGGCCAGGGGCCGAGGGAGTTCACCCCTCCACTTT.

The CDR3 reads CSVVQGAGGANVLTF. The DNA for the CDR3 is TGCAGCGTCGTACAGGGGGCGGGGGGGGCCAACGTCCTGACTTTC. This rearrangement joins TRBV29-1 to TRBJ2-6, with 9 bases identical to TRBD1. The CDR3 loop spans 15 amino acids. Trimming removed 6 bases from V and 4 bases from J; junction bases left unmatched: 7. CDR1 and CDR2 from the germline V gene are SQVTM and ANQGSEA.

Only one count was recorded for this clone. This chain uses TRBV6-1 with TRBJ2-3, with 8 bases aligning to TRBD2. The V segment lost 2 bases and the J segment 0 bases; nucleotides outside the gene matches: 13. The germline gives CDR1 MNHNS, CDR2 SASEGT. The CDR3 is 19 amino acids. Here the CDR3 reads CASSERRGGAYSSTDTQYF. The CDR3 DNA reads TGTGCCAGCAGTGAACGCCGGGGGGGGGCGTATTCTAGCACAGATACGCAGTATTTT.

V and J are TRBV7-2 and TRBJ1-5; D remains unclear. This CDR3 has 13 amino acids. CDR1 and CDR2 (germline): SGHTA, FQGNSA. The V end was cut by 1 base, the J end by 3 bases, with 4 bases between. CDR3 nucleotide sequence: TGTGCCAGCAGCTTAGGTCTCAATCAGCCCCAGCATTTT. Its translation: CASSLGLNQPQHF.

The rearrangement links TRBV7-6 to TRBJ2-1; D uncertain. Germline CDR1 and CDR2: SGHVS and FNYEAQ. V shed 1 base and J shed 6 bases, with 4 bases lying between them. The CDR3 has 12 residues. As DNA, the CDR3 is TGTGCCAGCAGCTTAGACTTCAATGAGCAGTTCTTC. As protein: CASSLDFNEQFF.

The V and J genes are TRBV6-1 and TRBJ1-4, with 10 bases lining up with TRBD1. Germline V gene sequence: CDR1 MNHNS, CDR2 SASEGT. The CDR3 is 15 residues long. V was pared by 0 bases and J by 9 bases, with 4 bases of the junction left unmatched. CDR3 protein: CASSEAGGQGKKLFF. The CDR3 DNA reads TGTGCCAGCAGTGAAGCGGGGGGACAGGGGAAAAAACTGTTTTTT.

This clone showed up just once. V usage is TRBV7-2 and J usage is TRBJ1-2; TRBD1 matches 7 bases. V was pared by 8 bases and J by 2 bases, with 2 bases of the junction left unmatched. This CDR3 contains 12 residues. CDR1 and CDR2 (germline): SGHTA, FQGNSA. This chain's CDR3 is CASQGQNYGYTF. The DNA of the CDR3 is TGTGCCAGCCAGGGACAGAACTATGGCTACACCTTC. The full variable domain, rest sourced from reference TRBV7-2 and TRBJ1-2, is GAGVSQSPSNKVTEKGKDVELRCDPISGHTALYWYRQSLGQGLEFLIYFQGNSAPDKSGLPSDRFSAERTGGSVSTLTIQRTQQEDSAVYLCASQGQNYGYTFGSGTRLTVV.

The chain employs TRBV5-1 and TRBJ1-2; TRBD1 agrees at 8 bases. Germline CDR1 is SGHRS and CDR2 is YFSETQ. V dropped 3 bases and J dropped 8; count of bases not matched to a gene: 6. The CDR3 consists of 13 residues. The CDR3 loop is CASSWGQEGGYTF. DNA of the CDR3: TGCGCCAGCAGCTGGGGACAGGAGGGGGGCTACACCTTC.

This clone has only one observation. The V and J genes are TRBV5-6 and TRBJ2-2, with D perhaps matching TRBD2 (5 bases). Trimming left V 5 bases short and J 8 bases short, with 22 bases between. The germline V gene has CDR1 SGHDT and CDR2 YYEEEE. The CDR3 runs to 16 residues. CDR3 DNA sequence: TGTGCCAGCAGTTTTGAACCCGGACTGATCGGAGGGGAGCTGTTTTTT. Amino acid sequence: CASSFEPGLIGGELFF. The full variable domain, in which reference TRBV5-6 and TRBJ2-2 provide the parts outside the CDR3, is DAGVTQSPTHLIKTRGQQVTLRCSPKSGHDTVSWYQQALGQGPQFIFQYYEEEERQRGNFPDRFSGHQFPNYSSELNVNALLLGDSALYLCASSFEPGLIGGELFFGEGSRLTVL.

This rearrangement joins TRBV14 to TRBJ2-2, with TRBD1 identical over 8 bases. This CDR3 region has 16 residues. Per the germline V gene, CDR1 is SGHDN and CDR2 is FVKESK. After removal of 0 bases from V and 7 bases from J, the junction contained 7 bases not matched to a gene. The CDR3 reads CASSQERDRIFGELFF. In nucleotides, the CDR3 is TGTGCCAGCAGCCAAGAAAGGGACAGGATTTTCGGGGAGCTGTTTTTT. Supplemented by reference TRBV14 and TRBJ2-2, the full variable domain reads EAGVTQFPSHSVIEKGQTVTLRCDPISGHDNLYWYRRVMGKEIKFLLHFVKESKQDESGMPNNRFLAERTGGTYSTLKVQPAELEDSGVYFCASSQERDRIFGELFFGEGSRLTVL.

The table lists this clone with a few counts. The chain carries TRBV11-2 and TRBJ2-7; 9 bases agree with TRBD1. CDR1 and CDR2 (germline): SGHAT, FQNNGV. Losses at the gene ends were 3 bases for V and 6 bases for J; bases not matched to a gene: 9. The length of the CDR3 is 15 residues. The DNA for the CDR3 is TGTGCCAGCAGCTTGATTACAGGGGGCGGCGGCGAGCAGTACTTC. Translation: CASSLITGGGGEQYF.

The chain couples TRBV6-6 to TRBJ2-7, with 9 bases matching TRBD1. The CDR3 covers 14 residues. CDR1 is MNHNY and CDR2 is SVGAGI in the germline V gene (reference sequence). Trimming removed 2 bases from V and 5 bases from J; junction bases left unmatched: 4. CDR3 loop: CASSYGTGFNEQYF. DNA for the CDR3: TGTGCCAGCAGTTACGGGACAGGGTTTAACGAGCAGTACTTC.

V and J are TRBV27 and TRBJ1-5; 10 bases line up with TRBD1. CDR1 is MNHEY and CDR2 is SMNVEV in the germline V gene (reference sequence). The V segment lost 3 bases and the J segment 7 bases; nucleotides outside the gene matches: 15. CDR3 length: 18 residues. CDR3 loop: CASSFQVPDRGLGQPQHF. In DNA form, the CDR3 reads TGTGCCAGCAGTTTCCAAGTCCCCGACAGGGGGCTCGGACAGCCCCAGCATTTT.

The chain combines TRBV7-2 with TRBJ1-5; possibly TRBD1 for D (6 bases). Germline CDR1 reads SGHTA; CDR2 reads FQGNSA. V was cut by 1 base and J by 5 bases, with 15 bases left in between. This CDR3 is built from 16 residues. The CDR3 nucleotides read TGTGCCAGCAGCTTAGGGGGCGGGGGGGGCTATCAGCCCCAGCATTTT. Residues: CASSLGGGGGYQPQHF.

The V call is TRBV12-2, the J call TRBJ2-5; the table names TRBD1, a call not compared with the DNA. TRBV12-2 is a listed pseudogene. The CDR3 is made up of 15 amino acids. The CDR3, as DNA: TGTGCAAGTCGCTTAGCGCTACCAGGGCGGCCTACCCAGTACTTC. Translated: CASRLALPGRPTQYF.